This TCR beta chain was captured in a study of blood T cell repertoires in COVID-19. For the study at large: COVID-19 samples collected from the United States, Italy and Spain covered acute and convalescent phases.

Germline lookup yields CDR1 MNHEY and CDR2 SMNVEV (reference sequence). The CDR3 has 13 residues. The germline V and J ends were trimmed by 3 bases and 6 bases, with 11 bases remaining between them. As handled by the study authors: Reference gene primer amplification yielded estimated nucleated cell counts. Profiled with immunoSEQ multiplex PCR; TCRdb holds only in-frame clones, not every one. V and J calls plus clone size are reproduced from that table; the DNA served to infer D and trimming. Of 100,000 or so clones listed, roughly 84% were seen once; the top ten hold 7% to 9%. V gene TRBV27 combines with J gene TRBJ1-2, with a weak D call TRBD1 (6 bases). The receptor was derived from a man between 25 and 39 years old in a cohort sampled during active COVID-19. Sequenced input: peripheral blood. The CDR3 bases are TGTGCCAGCAGTTTCCCGGGGGGCAATGGCTACACCTTC. The encoded protein is CASSFPGGNGYTF.